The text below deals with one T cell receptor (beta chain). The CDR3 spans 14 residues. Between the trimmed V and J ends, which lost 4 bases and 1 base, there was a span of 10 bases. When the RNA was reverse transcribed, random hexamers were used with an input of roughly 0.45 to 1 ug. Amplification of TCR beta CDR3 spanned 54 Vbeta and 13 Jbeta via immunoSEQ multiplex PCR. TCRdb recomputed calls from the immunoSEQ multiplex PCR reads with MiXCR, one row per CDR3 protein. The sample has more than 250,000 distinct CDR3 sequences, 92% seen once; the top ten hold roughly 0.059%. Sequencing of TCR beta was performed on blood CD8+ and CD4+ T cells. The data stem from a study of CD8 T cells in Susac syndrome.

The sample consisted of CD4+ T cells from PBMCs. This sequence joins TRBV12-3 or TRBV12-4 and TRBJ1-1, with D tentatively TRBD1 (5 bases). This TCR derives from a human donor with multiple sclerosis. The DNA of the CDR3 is TGTGCCAGCAGTTGGGACCTCGCGAACACTGAAGCTTTCTTT. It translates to CASSWDLANTEAFF.